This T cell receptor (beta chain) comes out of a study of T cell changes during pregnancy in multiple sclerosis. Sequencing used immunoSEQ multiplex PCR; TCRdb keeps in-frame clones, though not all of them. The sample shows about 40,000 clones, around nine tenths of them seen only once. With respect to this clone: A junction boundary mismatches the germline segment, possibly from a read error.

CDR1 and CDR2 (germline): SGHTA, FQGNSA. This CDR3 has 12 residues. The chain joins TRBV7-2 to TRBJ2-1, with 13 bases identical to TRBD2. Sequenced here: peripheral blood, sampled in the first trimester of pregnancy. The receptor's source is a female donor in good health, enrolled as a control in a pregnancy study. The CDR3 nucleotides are TGTGCCAGCAGCCTGGGACTAGCGGGGACTGTCTTC. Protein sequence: CASSLGLAGTVF. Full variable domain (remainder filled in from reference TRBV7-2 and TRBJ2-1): GAGVSQSPSNKVTEKGKDVELRCDPISGHTALYWYRQSLGQGLEFLIYFQGNSAPDKSGLPSDRFSAERTGGSVSTLTIQRTQQEDSAVYLCASSLGLAGTVFGPGTRLTVL.